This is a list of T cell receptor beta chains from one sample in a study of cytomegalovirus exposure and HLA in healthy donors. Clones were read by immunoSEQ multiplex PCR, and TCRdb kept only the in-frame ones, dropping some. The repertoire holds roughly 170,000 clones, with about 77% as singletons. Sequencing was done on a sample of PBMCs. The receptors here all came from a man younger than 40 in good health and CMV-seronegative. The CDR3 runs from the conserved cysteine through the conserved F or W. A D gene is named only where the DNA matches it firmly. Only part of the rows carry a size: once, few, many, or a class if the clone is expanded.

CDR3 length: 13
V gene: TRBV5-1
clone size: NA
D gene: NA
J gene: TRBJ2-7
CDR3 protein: CASSPISPYEQYF
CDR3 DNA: TGCGCCAGCAGCCCTATATCCCCCTACGAGCAGTACTTC

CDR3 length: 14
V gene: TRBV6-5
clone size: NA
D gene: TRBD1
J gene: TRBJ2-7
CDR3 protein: CASSRDRDSYEQYF
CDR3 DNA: TGTGCCAGCAGTCGGGACAGGGACTCCTACGAGCAGTACTTC

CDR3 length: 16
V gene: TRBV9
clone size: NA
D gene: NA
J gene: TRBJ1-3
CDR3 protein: CASSVGGSISGNTIYF
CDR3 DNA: TGTGCCAGCAGCGTAGGGGGCTCTATCTCTGGAAACACCATATATTTT

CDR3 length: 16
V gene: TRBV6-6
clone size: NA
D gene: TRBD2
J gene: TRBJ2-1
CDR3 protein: CASSFNIAGVGNEQFF
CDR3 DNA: TGTGCCAGCAGTTTCAATATAGCGGGAGTTGGGAATGAGCAGTTCTTC

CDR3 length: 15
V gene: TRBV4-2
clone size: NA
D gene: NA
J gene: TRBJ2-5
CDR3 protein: CASSQDQGNVETQYF
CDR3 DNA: TGTGCCAGCAGCCAAGATCAGGGGAATGTGGAGACCCAGTACTTC

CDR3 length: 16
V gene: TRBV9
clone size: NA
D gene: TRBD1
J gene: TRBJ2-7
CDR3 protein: CASSVGAGGASNEQYF
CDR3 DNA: TGTGCCAGCAGCGTAGGCGCAGGGGGCGCCTCAAACGAGCAGTACTTC

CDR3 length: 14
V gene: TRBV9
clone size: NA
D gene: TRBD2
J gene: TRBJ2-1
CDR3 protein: CASSVELAHNEQFF
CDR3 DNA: TGTGCCAGCAGCGTAGAACTAGCGCACAATGAGCAGTTCTTC

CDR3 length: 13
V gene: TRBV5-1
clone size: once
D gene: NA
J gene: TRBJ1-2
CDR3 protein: CASSLAGEYGYTF
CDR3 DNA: TGCGCCAGCAGCTTGGCAGGGGAATATGGCTACACCTTC

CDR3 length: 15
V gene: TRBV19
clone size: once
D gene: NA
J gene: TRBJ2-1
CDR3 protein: CASSIASETYNEQFF
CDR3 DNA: TGTGCCAGTAGTATAGCTAGCGAAACCTACAATGAGCAGTTCTTC

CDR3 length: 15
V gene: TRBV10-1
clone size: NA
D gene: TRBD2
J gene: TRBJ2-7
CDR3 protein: CASSESGGSSYEQYF
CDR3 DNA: TGCGCCAGCAGTGAGAGCGGCGGGAGCTCCTACGAGCAGTACTTC

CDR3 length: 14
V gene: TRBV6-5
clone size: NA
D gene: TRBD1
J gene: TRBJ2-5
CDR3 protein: CASSYSGGSETQYF
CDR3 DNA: TGTGCCAGCAGTTATTCAGGGGGCTCGGAGACCCAGTACTTC

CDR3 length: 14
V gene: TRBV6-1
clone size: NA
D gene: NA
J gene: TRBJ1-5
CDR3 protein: CASIAEYSNQPQHF
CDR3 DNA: TGTGCCAGCATCGCGGAGTATAGCAATCAGCCCCAGCATTTT

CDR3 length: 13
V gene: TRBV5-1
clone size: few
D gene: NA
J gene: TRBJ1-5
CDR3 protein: CASSLEGYQPQHF
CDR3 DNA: TGCGCCAGCAGCTTGGAGGGGTATCAGCCCCAGCATTTT

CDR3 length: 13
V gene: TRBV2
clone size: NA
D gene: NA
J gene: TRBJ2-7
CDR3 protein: CASTGEPRYEQYF
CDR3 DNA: TGTGCCAGCACGGGGGAGCCTCGCTACGAGCAGTACTTC

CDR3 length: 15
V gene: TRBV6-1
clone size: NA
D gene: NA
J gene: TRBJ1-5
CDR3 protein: CASSRKQGKVQPQHF
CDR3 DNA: TGTGCCAGCAGCCGCAAACAGGGTAAAGTCCAGCCCCAGCATTTT

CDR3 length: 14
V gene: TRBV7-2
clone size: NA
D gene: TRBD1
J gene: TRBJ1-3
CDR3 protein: CASSLAGQSNTIYF
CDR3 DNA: TGTGCCAGCAGCTTAGCGGGACAGTCGAACACCATATATTTT

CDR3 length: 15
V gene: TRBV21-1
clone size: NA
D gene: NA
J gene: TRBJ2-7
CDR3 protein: CASSPQGRVLWEQYF
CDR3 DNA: TGTGCCAGCAGCCCCCAAGGGAGGGTCCTCTGGGAGCAGTACTTC

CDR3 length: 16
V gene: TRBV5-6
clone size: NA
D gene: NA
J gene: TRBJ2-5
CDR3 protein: CASSQYVTPYRETQYF
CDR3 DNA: TGTGCCAGCAGCCAATATGTGACACCTTACCGAGAGACCCAGTACTTC

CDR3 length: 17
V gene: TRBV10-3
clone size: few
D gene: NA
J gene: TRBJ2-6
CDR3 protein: CAISEGQFTLGANVLTF
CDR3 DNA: TGTGCCATCAGTGAAGGACAGTTTACGCTTGGGGCCAACGTCCTGACTTTC

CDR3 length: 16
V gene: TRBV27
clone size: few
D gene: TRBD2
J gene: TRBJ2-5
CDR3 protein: CASSFAPSGTQETQYF
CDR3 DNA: TGTGCCAGCAGTTTCGCACCTAGCGGGACCCAAGAGACCCAGTACTTC

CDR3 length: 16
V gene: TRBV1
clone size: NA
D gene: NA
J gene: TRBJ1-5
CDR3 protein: CTSSQDHRQVDQPQHF
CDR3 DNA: TGCACCAGCAGCCAAGATCATCGACAGGTAGATCAGCCCCAGCATTTT

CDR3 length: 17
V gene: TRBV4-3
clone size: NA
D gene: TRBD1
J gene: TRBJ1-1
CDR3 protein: CASSQGTGGGSDTEAFF
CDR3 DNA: TGCGCCAGCAGCCAAGGTACAGGGGGAGGGTCGGACACTGAAGCTTTCTTT

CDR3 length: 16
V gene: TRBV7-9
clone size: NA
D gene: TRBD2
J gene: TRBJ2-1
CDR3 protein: CASSLGSGGRDVEQFF
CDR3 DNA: TGTGCCAGCAGCTTAGGTTCCGGCGGGAGGGATGTGGAGCAGTTCTTC

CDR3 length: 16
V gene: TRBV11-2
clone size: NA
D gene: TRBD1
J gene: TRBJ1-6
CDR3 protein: CASSPSSTGSHSPLHF
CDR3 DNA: TGTGCCAGCAGCCCTAGCTCGACAGGGAGTCATTCACCCCTCCACTTT

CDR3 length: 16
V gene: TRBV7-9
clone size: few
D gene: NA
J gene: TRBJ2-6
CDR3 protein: CASSLDPSSGANVLTF
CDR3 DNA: TGTGCCAGCAGCTTAGATCCGAGCTCTGGGGCCAACGTCCTGACTTTC

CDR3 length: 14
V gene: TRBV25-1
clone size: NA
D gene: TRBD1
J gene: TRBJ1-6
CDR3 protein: CASSENRGNSPLHF
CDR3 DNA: TGTGCCAGCAGTGAAAACAGGGGGAATTCACCCCTCCACTTT

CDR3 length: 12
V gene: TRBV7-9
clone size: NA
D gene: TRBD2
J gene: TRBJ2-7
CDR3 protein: CASSLGTSQTYF
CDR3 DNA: TGTGCCAGCAGCTTAGGGACTAGCCAAACGTACTTC

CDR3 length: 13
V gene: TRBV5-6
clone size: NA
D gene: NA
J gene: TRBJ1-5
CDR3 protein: CASSRLNNQPQHF
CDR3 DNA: TGTGCCAGCAGCCGACTCAACAATCAGCCCCAGCATTTT

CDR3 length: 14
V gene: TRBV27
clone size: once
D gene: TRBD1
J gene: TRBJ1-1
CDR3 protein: CASSQGQGGAEAFF
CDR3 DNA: TGTGCCAGCAGTCAGGGACAGGGGGGGGCTGAAGCTTTCTTT

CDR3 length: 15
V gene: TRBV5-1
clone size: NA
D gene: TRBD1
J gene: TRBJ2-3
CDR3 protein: CASSLAGGDADTQYF
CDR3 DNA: TGCGCCAGCAGCTTGGCAGGGGGCGACGCAGATACGCAGTATTTT

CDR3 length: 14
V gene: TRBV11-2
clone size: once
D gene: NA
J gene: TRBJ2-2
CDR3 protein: CASSPWGDTGELFF
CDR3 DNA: TGTGCCAGCAGCCCTTGGGGGGACACCGGGGAGCTGTTTTTT

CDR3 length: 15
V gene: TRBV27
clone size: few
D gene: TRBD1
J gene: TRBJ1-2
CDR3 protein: CASSPGQVPNYGYTF
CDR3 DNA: TGTGCCAGCAGTCCCGGACAGGTGCCTAACTATGGCTACACCTTC

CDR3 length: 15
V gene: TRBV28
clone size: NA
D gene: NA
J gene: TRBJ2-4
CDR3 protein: CASSTGLRGLGIQYF
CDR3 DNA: TGTGCCAGCAGTACCGGGCTAAGGGGTTTGGGCATTCAGTACTTC

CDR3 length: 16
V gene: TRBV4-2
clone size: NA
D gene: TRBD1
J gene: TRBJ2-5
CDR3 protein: CASSPIRTGGVETQYF
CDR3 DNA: TGTGCCAGCAGCCCCATCCGGACAGGGGGCGTAGAGACCCAGTACTTC

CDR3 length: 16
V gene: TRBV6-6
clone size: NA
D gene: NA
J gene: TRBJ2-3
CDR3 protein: CASSPGQSPSTDTQYF
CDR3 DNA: TGTGCCAGCAGTCCCGGACAGTCCCCAAGCACAGATACGCAGTATTTT

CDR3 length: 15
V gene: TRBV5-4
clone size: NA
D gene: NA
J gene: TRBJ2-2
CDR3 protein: CASSLLGIDTGELFF
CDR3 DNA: TGTGCCAGCAGCCTGCTCGGGATAGACACCGGGGAGCTGTTTTTT

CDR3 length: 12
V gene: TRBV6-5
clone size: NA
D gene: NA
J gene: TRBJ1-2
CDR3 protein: CASSSQGDGYTF
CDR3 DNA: TGTGCCAGCAGTTCACAGGGAGATGGCTACACCTTC

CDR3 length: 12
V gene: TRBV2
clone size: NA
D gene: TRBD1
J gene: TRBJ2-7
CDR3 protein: CASTRDSYEQYF
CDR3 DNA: TGTGCCAGCACTAGGGACAGCTACGAGCAGTACTTC

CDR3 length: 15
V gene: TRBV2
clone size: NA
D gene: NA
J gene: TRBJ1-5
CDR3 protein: CASTLDRPSNQPQHF
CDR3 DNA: TGTGCCAGCACCCTGGACAGACCAAGCAATCAGCCCCAGCATTTT

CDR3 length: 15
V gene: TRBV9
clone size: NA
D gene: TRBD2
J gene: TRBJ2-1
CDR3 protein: CASRDGLAGDNEQFF
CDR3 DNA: TGTGCCAGCAGAGACGGACTAGCGGGAGACAATGAGCAGTTCTTC

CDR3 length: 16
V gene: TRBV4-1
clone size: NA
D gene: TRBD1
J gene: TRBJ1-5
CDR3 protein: CASSQVAGTGSQPQHF
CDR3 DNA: TGCGCCAGCAGCCAAGTTGCCGGGACAGGGTCTCAGCCCCAGCATTTT

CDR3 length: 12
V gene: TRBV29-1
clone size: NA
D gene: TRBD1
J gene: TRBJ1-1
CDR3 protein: CSVGQGGTEAFF
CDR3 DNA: TGCAGCGTCGGACAGGGAGGGACTGAAGCTTTCTTT

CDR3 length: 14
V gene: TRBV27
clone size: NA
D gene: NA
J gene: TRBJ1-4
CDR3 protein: CASRTGTLNEKLFF
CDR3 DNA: TGTGCCAGCAGAACCGGGACACTAAATGAAAAACTGTTTTTT

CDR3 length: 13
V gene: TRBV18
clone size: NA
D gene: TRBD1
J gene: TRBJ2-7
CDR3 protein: CASSPTGGGEQYF
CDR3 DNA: TGCGCCAGCTCACCGACAGGGGGCGGCGAGCAGTACTTC

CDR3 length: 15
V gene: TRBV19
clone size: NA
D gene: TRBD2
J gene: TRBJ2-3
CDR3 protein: CASSLQRERGDTQYF
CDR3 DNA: TGTGCCAGTAGTCTTCAGCGGGAGCGTGGGGATACGCAGTATTTT

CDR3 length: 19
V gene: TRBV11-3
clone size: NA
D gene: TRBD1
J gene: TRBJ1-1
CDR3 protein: CASSLAVWGQLLMNTEAFF
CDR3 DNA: TGTGCCAGCAGCTTAGCGGTTTGGGGACAGCTTCTTATGAACACTGAAGCTTTCTTT

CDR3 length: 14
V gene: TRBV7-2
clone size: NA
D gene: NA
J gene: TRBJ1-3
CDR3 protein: CASSYQEGRNTIYF
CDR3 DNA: TGTGCCAGCAGTTACCAGGAGGGTCGAAACACCATATATTTT

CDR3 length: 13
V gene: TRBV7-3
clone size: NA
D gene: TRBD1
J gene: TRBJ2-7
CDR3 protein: CASRPTPGGEQYF
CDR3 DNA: TGTGCCAGCAGGCCCACGCCAGGGGGCGAGCAGTACTTC

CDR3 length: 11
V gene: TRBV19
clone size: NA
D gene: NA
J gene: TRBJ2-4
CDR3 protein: CASSIANIQYF
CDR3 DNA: TGTGCCAGTAGTATAGCGAACATTCAGTACTTC

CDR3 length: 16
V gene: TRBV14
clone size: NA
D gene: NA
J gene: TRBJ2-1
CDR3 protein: CASSSLPGGSHNEQFF
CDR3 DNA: TGTGCCAGCAGCTCCCTCCCCGGCGGGTCGCACAATGAGCAGTTCTTC

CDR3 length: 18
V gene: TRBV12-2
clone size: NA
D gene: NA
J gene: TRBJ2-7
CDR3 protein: CASRLVALLKGRGYEQYF
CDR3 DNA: TGTGCAAGTCGCTTAGTAGCGCTTCTAAAGGGCAGGGGGTACGAGCAGTACTTC

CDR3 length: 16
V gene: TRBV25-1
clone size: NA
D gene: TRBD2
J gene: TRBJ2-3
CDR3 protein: CASSDVSGRAGDTQYF
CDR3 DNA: TGTGCCAGCAGTGATGTTAGCGGGAGGGCTGGAGATACGCAGTATTTT

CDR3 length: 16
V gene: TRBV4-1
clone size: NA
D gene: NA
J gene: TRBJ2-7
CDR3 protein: CASSQGGAGGPYEQYF
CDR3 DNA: TGCGCCAGCAGCCAAGGGGGGGCAGGGGGTCCCTACGAGCAGTACTTC